This T cell receptor (beta chain) was sequenced during a study of blood T cells in healthy people across ages. The CDR3 has 13 residues. V lost 0 bases and J 7 bases, leaving 10 bases between the germline ends. Germline CDR1 LGHNA, CDR2 YNFKEQ. Next came a second PCR, run for about 7 to 12 cycles, which used a sample-barcoded 5' primer along with a J-beta primer mix. MiXCR, applied by TCRdb to the 5' RACE reads, yields one record per CDR3 protein. The sample lists hundreds of thousands of distinct CDR3 sequences; about 56% were seen once. V and J are TRBV4-2 and TRBJ2-7, with D perhaps given as TRBD1 or TRBD2 (5 bases each). The clonotype originates from a man aged 40-55 years in good health. The sample was blood. CDR3 bases: TGTGCCAGCAGCCAAGACGGGGACGGAGAGCAGTACTTC. Protein: CASSQDGDGEQYF.